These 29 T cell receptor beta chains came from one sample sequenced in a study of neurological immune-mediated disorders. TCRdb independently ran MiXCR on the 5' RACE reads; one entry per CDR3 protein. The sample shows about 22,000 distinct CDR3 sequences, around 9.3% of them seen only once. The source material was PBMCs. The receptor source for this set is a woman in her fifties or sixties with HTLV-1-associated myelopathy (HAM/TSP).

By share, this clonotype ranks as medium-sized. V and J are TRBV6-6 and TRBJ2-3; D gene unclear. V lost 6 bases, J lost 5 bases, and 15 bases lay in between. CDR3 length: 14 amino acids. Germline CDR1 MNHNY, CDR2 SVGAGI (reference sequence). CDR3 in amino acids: CASSYGRVGDTQYF. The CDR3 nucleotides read TGTGCCAGCAGCTACGGACGGGTAGGAGATACGCAGTATTTT.

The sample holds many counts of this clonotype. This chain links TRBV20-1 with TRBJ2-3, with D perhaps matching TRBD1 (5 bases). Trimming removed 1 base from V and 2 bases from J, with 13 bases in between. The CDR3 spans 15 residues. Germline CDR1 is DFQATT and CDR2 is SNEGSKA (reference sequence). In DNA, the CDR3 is TGCAGTGCTAGAGTCGCAGGGCGTTTCACAGATACGCAGTATTTT. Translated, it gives CSARVAGRFTDTQYF.

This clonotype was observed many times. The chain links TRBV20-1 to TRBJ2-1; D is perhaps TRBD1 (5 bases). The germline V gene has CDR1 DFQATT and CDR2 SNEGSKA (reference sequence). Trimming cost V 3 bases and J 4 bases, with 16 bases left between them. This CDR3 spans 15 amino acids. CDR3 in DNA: TGCAGTGCTAGTTCGTCCAGGGTTTATTACAATGAGCAGTTCTTC. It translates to CSASSSRVYYNEQFF.

CDR3 sequence reads: CASSIRRKSDTQYF. The CDR3 nucleotides are TGTGCCAGTAGTATCCGGCGGAAATCAGATACGCAGTATTTT. The chain carries TRBV19 and TRBJ2-3; D is undetermined. Trimming pared 3 bases from V and 4 bases from J, leaving 11 bases between. Germline loops: CDR1 LNHDA, CDR2 SQIVND (reference sequence). The CDR3 consists of 14 residues.

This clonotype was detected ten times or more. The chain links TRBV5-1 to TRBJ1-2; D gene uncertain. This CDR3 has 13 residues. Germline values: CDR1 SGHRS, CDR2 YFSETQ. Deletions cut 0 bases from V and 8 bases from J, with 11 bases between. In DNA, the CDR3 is TGCGCCAGCAGCTTGGTTGGAGATGGAGGCTACACCTTC. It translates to CASSLVGDGGYTF.

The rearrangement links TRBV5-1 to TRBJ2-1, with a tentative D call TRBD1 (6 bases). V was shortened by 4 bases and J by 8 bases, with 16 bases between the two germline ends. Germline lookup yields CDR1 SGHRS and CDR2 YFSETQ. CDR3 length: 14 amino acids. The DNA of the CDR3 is TGCGCCAGCAGCCTCTCGCAGGGGAGTGATGAGCAGTTCTTC. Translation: CASSLSQGSDEQFF.

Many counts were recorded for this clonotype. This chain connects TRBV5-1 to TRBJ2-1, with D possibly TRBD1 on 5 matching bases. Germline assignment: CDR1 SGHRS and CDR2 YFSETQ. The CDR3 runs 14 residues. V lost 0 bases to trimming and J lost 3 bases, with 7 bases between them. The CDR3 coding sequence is TGCGCCAGCAGCTTGGCCAGGGACTACAATGAGCAGTTCTTC. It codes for CASSLARDYNEQFF.

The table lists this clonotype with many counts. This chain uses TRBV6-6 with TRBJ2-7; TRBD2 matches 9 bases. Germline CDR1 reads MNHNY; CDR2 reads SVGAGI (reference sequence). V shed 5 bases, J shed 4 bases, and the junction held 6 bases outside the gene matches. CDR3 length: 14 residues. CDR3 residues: CASSERGADYEQYF. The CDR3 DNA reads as TGTGCCAGCAGTGAGCGGGGGGCGGATTACGAGCAGTACTTC.

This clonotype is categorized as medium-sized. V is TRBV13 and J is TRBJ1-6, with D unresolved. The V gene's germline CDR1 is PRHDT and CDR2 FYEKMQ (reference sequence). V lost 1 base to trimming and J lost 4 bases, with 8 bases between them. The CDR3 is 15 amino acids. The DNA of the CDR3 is TGTGCCAGCAGCTTAGATCAGGATTATAATTCACCCCTCCACTTT. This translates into CASSLDQDYNSPLHF.

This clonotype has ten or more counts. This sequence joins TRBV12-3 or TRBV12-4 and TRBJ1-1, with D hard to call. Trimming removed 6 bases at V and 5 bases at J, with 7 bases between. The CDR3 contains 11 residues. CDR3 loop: CASRRGTEAFF. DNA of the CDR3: TGTGCCAGCAGGCGGGGAACTGAAGCTTTCTTT.

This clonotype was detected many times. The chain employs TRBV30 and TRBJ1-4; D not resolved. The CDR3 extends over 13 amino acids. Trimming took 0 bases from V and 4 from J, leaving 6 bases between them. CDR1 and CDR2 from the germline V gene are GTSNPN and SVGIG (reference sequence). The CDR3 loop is CAWSVRYNEKLFF. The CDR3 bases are TGTGCCTGGAGTGTACGTTATAATGAAAAACTGTTTTTT.

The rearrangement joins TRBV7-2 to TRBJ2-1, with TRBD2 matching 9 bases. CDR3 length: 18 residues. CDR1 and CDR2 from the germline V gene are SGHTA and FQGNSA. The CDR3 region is CSSSKKVGGGASYNEQFF. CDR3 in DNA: TGTTCTAGCAGCAAAAAGGTCGGCGGGGGGGCGTCCTACAATGAGCAGTTCTTC.

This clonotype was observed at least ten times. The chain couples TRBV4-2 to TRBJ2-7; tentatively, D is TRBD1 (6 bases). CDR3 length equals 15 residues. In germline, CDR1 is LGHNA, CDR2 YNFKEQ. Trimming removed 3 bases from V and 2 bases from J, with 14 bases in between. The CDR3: CASSHPGQSTYEQYF. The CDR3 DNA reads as TGTGCCAGCAGCCATCCGGGACAATCTACCTACGAGCAGTACTTC.

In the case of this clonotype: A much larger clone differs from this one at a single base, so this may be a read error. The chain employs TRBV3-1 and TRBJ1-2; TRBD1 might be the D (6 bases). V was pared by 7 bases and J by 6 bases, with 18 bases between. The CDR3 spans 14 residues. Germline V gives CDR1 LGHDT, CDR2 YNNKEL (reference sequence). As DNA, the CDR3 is TGTGCCAGCATACCGACAGGATTTGGTAATGGCTACACCTTC. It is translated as CASIPTGFGNGYTF.

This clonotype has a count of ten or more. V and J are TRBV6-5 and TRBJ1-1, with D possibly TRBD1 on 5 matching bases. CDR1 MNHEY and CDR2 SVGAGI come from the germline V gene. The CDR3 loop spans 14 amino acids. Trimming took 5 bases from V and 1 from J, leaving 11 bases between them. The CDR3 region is CASSNLRENTEAFF. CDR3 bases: TGTGCCAGCAGTAACCTCAGGGAGAACACTGAAGCTTTCTTT.

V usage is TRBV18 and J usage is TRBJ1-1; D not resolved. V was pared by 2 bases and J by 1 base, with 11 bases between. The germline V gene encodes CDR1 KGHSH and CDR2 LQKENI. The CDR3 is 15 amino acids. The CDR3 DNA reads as TGTGCCAGCTCACCATTCTCTTTGGGGAACACTGAAGCTTTCTTT. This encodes CASSPFSLGNTEAFF.

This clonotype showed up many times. CDR3 protein: CAWSVQGGQPQHF. CDR3 DNA: TGTGCCTGGAGTGTACAGGGGGGTCAGCCCCAGCATTTT. This chain connects TRBV30 to TRBJ1-5; 8 bases align to TRBD1. This CDR3 contains 13 residues. Germline V gene data show CDR1 as GTSNPN and CDR2 as SVGIG (reference sequence). The V segment lost 0 bases and the J segment 6 bases; nucleotides outside the gene matches: 1.

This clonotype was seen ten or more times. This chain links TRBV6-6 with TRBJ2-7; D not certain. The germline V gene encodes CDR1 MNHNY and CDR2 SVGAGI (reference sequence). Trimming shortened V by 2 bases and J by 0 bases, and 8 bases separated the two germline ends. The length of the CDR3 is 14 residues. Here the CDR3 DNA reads TGTGCCAGCAGTTACGCCACCAGCTCCTACGAGCAGTACTTC. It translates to CASSYATSSYEQYF.

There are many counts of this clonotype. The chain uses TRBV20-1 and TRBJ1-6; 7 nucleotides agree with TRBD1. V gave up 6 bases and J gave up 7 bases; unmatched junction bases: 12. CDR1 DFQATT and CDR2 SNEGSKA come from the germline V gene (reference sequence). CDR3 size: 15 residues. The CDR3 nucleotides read TGCAGTGCAAGGACAGGACCTGTGGGGAATTCACCCCTCCACTTT. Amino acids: CSARTGPVGNSPLHF.

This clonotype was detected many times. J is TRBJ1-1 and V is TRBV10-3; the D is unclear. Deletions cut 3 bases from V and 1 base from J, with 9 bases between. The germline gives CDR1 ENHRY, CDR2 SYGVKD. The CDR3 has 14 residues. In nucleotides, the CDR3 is TGTGCCATCAGTGACTTACAAGGGAACACTGAAGCTTTCTTT. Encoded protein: CAISDLQGNTEAFF.

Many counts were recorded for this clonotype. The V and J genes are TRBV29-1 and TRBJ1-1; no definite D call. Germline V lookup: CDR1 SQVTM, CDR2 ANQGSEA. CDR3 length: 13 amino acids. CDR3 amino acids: CTTSVSMNTEAFF. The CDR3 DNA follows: TGCACCACGTCGGTGAGCATGAACACTGAAGCTTTCTTT. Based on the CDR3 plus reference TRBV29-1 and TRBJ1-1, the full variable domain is SAVISQKPSRDICQRGTSLTIQCQVDSQVTMMFWYRQQPGQSLTLIATANQGSEATYESGFVIDKFPISRPNLTFSTLTVSNMSPEDSSIYLCTTSVSMNTEAFFGQGTRLTVV.

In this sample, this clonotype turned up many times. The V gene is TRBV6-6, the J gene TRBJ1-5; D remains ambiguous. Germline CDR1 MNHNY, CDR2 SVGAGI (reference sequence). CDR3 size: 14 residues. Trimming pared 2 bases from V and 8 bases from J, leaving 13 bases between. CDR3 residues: CASSYPSLREPQHF. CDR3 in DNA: TGTGCCAGCAGTTACCCCTCTCTGCGGGAGCCCCAGCATTTT.

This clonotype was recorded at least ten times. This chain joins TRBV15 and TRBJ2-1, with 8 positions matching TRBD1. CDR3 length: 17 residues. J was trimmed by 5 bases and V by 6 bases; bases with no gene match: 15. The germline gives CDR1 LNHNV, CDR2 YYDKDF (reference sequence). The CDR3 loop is CATRDREWGLRDNEQFF. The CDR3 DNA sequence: TGTGCCACCAGGGACAGGGAATGGGGCTTGCGAGACAATGAGCAGTTCTTC.

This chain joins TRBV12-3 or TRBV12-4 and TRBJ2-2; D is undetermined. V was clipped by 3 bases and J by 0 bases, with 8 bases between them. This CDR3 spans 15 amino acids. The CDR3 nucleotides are TGTGCCAGCAGTTTTGGTGGTCCGAACACCGGGGAGCTGTTTTTT. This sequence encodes CASSFGGPNTGELFF.

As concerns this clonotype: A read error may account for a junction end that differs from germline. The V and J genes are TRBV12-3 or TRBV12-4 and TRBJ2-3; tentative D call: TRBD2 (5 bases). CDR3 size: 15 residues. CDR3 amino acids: CSSTFGLASTDTQYF. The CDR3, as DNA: TGCTCCAGCACCTTCGGGCTAGCTAGCACAGATACGCAGTATTTT.

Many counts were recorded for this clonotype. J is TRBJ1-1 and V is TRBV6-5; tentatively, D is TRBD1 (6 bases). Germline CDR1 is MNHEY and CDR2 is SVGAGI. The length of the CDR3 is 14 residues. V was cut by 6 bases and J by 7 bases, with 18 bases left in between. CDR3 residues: CASSHYRGAGEAFF. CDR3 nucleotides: TGTGCCAGCAGCCACTACCGGGGGGCAGGTGAAGCTTTCTTT.

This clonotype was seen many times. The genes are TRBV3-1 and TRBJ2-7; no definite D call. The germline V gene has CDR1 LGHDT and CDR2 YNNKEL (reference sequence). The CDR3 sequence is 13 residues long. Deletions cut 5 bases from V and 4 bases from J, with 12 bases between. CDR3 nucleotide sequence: TGTGCCAGCAGCTTATCCTCTCGGTACGAGCAGTACTTC. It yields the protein CASSLSSRYEQYF.

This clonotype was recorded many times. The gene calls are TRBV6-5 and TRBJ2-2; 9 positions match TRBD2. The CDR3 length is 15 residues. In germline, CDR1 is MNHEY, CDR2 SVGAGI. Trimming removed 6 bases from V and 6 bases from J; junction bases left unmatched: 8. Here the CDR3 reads CASRTLAGSAGELFF. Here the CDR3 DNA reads TGTGCCAGCAGAACCCTAGCGGGGTCGGCCGGGGAGCTGTTTTTT.

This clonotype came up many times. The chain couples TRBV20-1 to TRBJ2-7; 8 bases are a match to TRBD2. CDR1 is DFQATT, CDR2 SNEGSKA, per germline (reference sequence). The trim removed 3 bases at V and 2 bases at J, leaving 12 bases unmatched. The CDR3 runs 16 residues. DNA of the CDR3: TGCAGTGCTAGTGGGTGGGTAGCGGGGAAAACCTACGAGCAGTACTTC. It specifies CSASGWVAGKTYEQYF.